This TCR beta chain was sequenced during a study of shared clonotypes between healthy human individuals (dated by TCRdb to the early 2020s). In the study overall: The cohort included three men and a couple of women between 18 and 49 years of age. For each donor, CD4 naive and CD4 memory were each run on three plates, CD8 naive on two plates, and CD8 memory on one plate. To increase sequencing depth and limit assay-specific biases, different laboratories used diverse techniques to prepare libraries and sequence TCR repertoires. Blood TCR repertoires of a handful of healthy adults were deeply sequenced to estimate repertoire size and the extent of clonotype sharing between individuals. Per donor, leukapheresis produced somewhere between about 0.8 and 9.5 billion PBMCs. Here is what the overall study found, with its caveats: The genetic and exposure-history diversity represented was limited by the small number of donors. Pairwise subsampling led to the expectation that sequencing depth would affect the degree of clonotype sharing among donors. Incomplete sequencing was indicated by rarefaction of sorted-subset datasets, despite the large sequencing depth. Naive subsets generally had larger estimated clonotype richness than memory subsets. Across four donors, about 5.2% of naive CD4, roughly 3.8% of naive CD8, 2% to 2.5% of memory CD4, and approximately 0.4% of memory CD8 clonotypes were shared. Sampling was restricted to blood, and TCR repertoires in tissue are likely to differ from TCR repertoires in blood. Compared with non-shared clonotypes, the clonotypes found in all four sorted-subset donors had higher generation probabilities.

TCR CDR3 regions were amplified from genomic DNA by multiplex PCR using the deep immunoSEQ assay. Genomic DNA extracted from each cell subset was distributed evenly over all wells of several immunoSEQ 96-well plates, and each plate served as one replicate. For sorted subsets, approximately 190 ng genomic DNA, equal to 25,000 to 35,000 T cell genomes, was loaded into each replicate PCR. The purified libraries were quantified using a Qubit 3.0 fluorometer, sized with a Bioanalyzer 2100, and then quantified again using the KAPA Library Quantification kit. Every immunoSEQ 96-well plate was sequenced on a separate single-read 150-cycle Illumina NextSeq 550 flow cell. The source study handled its data this way. Because the immunoSEQ output included only junctional sequences and no quality scores, the filtering could not be the same as the filtering used for full-length reads. To assign V/J genes and CDR3, sequences were annotated using PyIR, a Python wrapper for IgBLAST v1.9, with IMGT germline references. Reads were removed for weak V/J assignments (E-value above 1e-6), missing CDR3, stop codons, out-of-frame junctions, or ambiguous translated residues. V3J clonotypes were defined as sequences sharing the same inferred V gene, J gene, and CDR3 amino acid sequence. Percentage overlap between repertoires was computed as shared unique clonotypes divided by the size of the smaller repertoire. Three approaches were used to assess repertoire richness: RTK rarefaction, the Chao1 estimator, and Recon v2.1 estimates of unobserved clonotypes. Generation probabilities for all TCRbeta clonotypes obtained by the gDNA method from a handful of donors were computed using OLGA. TCRdb mirrors the immuneACCESS table, restricted to in-frame sequences. Some clones are absent from its copies; in checked studies, under half trace to an unresolved V gene, and the reason for the others is unknown. V and J calls and clone size are as listed in that table; D and trimming were resolved from the DNA. Across this sample there are 550,000 to 750,000 clones, with 92% seen only once. The ten largest clones add up to 20% to 25% of the sample.

Concerning this clone itself: Its recognized antigen is unknown. No clone much larger than this one lies a single base away; base qualities are absent.

Its CDR3 holds 16 amino acids, cysteine through phenylalanine. Only CDR3 DNA is held: 48 bases, read in frame from base 1. CDR1 is given as ENHRY and CDR2 as SYGVKD, both from the germline V gene. Trimmed from V: 6 bases; trimmed from J: 2 bases; junction bases lacking a gene match: 8. CD8 naive samples were CD45RO-negative cells positively selected for CCR7, giving a CD45RA+CCR7+ population that excluded TemRA cells. Healthy HIV-negative adults with no recently reported acute infections or vaccinations were included as donors. Every donor was a Caucasian adult living in Nashville, Tennessee, USA. Blood was collected by leukapheresis, and PBMCs were isolated by Ficoll-Histopaque density gradient centrifugation and then cryopreserved in liquid nitrogen vapor phase. Analytical flow cytometry was used to check the purity and quantity of every magnetically sorted T cell population. Genomic DNA was isolated from every sorted fraction and measured by UV absorbance on a Nanodrop 2000c.

The sample was naive CD8+ T cells sorted from blood. Taken with the paper, the label for cell subset or site translates to: CD45RA+CCR7+. The chain couples TRBV10-3 to TRBJ2-3; 10 junctional bases match TRBD1. The sequence was obtained from a man aged 25-40 years in good health. The CDR3 loop reads CAISPGQGVDTDTQYF. The sequence in DNA is TGTGCCATCAGCCCCGGACAGGGGGTGGACACAGATACGCAGTATTTT.